Shown below are 31 T cell receptor beta chains from a single sample sequenced in a study of shared clonotypes between healthy human individuals. Some clones are missing from TCRdb's copy, which holds only in-frame ones; the method was immunoSEQ multiplex PCR. The top ten clones hold 1.5% to 2% of a sample with approximately 2,000,000 clones, roughly 93% of them seen once. Naive CD8 cells were CD45RO-negative, positively selected for CCR7, excluding terminally differentiated effector memory CD45RA+ cells. The sequenced sample consisted of naive CD8+ T cells from PBMCs. Receptors were obtained from a man younger than 30 in good health. Some clones in this sample may be carry-over from other donors' samples.

This sequence joins TRBV4-3 and TRBJ2-1, with TRBD2 matching over 10 bases. There are 17 residues in the CDR3. V dropped 3 bases and J dropped 13; count of bases not matched to a gene: 18. Germline V gene sequence: CDR1 LGHNA, CDR2 YSLEER. CDR3 sequence: CASSHLLAGVAPTDQFF. The CDR3 DNA reads TGCGCCAGCAGCCACCTCCTAGCGGGAGTCGCGCCCACCGATCAGTTCTTC.

The chain recombines TRBV5-1 with TRBJ2-3; 14 nucleotides line up with TRBD2. CDR1 is SGHRS, CDR2 YFSETQ, per germline. The CDR3 consists of 21 residues. V shed 0 bases, J shed 0 bases, and the junction held 12 bases outside the gene matches. Written as DNA, the CDR3 is TGCGCCAGCAGCTTGGAATTCGGACTAGCGGGAGGTTCCTCTAGCACAGATACGCAGTATTTT. Residues: CASSLEFGLAGGSSSTDTQYF. Based on the CDR3 plus reference TRBV5-1 and TRBJ2-3, the full variable domain is KAGVTQTPRYLIKTRGQQVTLSCSPISGHRSVSWYQQTPGQGLQFLFEYFSETQRNKGNFPGRFSGRQFSNSRSEMNVSTLELGDSALYLCASSLEFGLAGGSSSTDTQYFGPGTRLTVL.

This chain links TRBV27 with TRBJ2-7; a possible D gene is TRBD1 (6 bases). CDR3 size: 15 residues. From germline, CDR1 is MNHEY and CDR2 SMNVEV (reference sequence). Trimming pared 5 bases from V and 4 bases from J, leaving 18 bases between. CDR3 DNA: TGTGCCAGCAGTCCGGGCCCCACAGGGAAATACGAGCAGTACTTC. As protein: CASSPGPTGKYEQYF.

This rearrangement joins TRBV27 to TRBJ2-7, with D tentatively TRBD2 (7 bases). The CDR3 totals 14 residues. Trimming left V 5 bases short and J 6 bases short, with 17 bases between. Germline assignment: CDR1 MNHEY and CDR2 SMNVEV (reference sequence). The chain's CDR3 is CASSATGGAGEQYF. DNA of the CDR3: TGTGCCAGCAGTGCCACGGGGGGCGCTGGCGAGCAGTACTTC.

V gene TRBV18 combines with J gene TRBJ1-3; D unresolved. Per germline, CDR1 KGHSH and CDR2 LQKENI. This CDR3 has 16 residues. Trimming took 1 base from V and 0 from J, leaving 10 bases between them. The CDR3 is CASSPRELLSGNTIYF. The CDR3 nucleotides are TGTGCCAGCTCACCACGGGAGCTGCTCTCTGGAAACACCATATATTTT. Variable domain in full (rest from reference TRBV18 and TRBJ1-3): NAGVMQNPRHLVRRRGQEARLRCSPMKGHSHVYWYRQLPEEGLKFMVYLQKENIIDESGMPKERFSAEFPKEGPSILRIQQVVRGDSAAYFCASSPRELLSGNTIYFGEGSWLTVV.

As DNA, the CDR3 is TGTGCCAGTAGCGTCTTTGGGGCGAGTCAGCCCCAGCATTTT. It codes for CASSVFGASQPQHF. This rearrangement joins TRBV19 to TRBJ1-5, with D possibly being TRBD1 (5 bases). The length of the CDR3 is 14 residues. Germline V lookup: CDR1 LNHDA, CDR2 SQIVND (reference sequence). V was clipped by 6 bases and J by 6 bases, with 15 bases between them.

The chain links TRBV28 to TRBJ2-1; D gene ambiguous. Germline assignment: CDR1 MDHEN and CDR2 SYDVKM. The CDR3 is 14 residues long. V was trimmed by 8 bases and J by 8 bases, leaving 19 bases between them. For the CDR3, the DNA is TGTGCCAGCCTGATCCCAGGTAATGGCGATGAGCAGTTCTTC. Encoded protein: CASLIPGNGDEQFF. The variable domain in full, completed from reference TRBV28 and TRBJ2-1, reads DVKVTQSSRYLVKRTGEKVFLECVQDMDHENMFWYRQDPGLGLRLIYFSYDVKMKEKGDIPEGYSVSREKKERFSLILESASTNQTSMYLCASLIPGNGDEQFFGPGTRLTVL.

The chain carries TRBV19 and TRBJ1-1, with D perhaps matching TRBD1 (5 bases). CDR1 LNHDA and CDR2 SQIVND come from the germline V gene (reference sequence). Trimming removed 6 bases from V and 0 bases from J, with 8 bases in between. This CDR3 is 13 amino acids long. CDR3 in amino acids: CASRQELNTEAFF. Written as DNA, the CDR3 is TGTGCCAGTAGACAGGAGCTGAACACTGAAGCTTTCTTT.

The chain is built from TRBV5-1 and TRBJ1-2; unclear D gene. The V gene lost 4 bases and the J gene lost 2 bases, with 21 bases spanning the gap. There are 17 residues in the CDR3. Looked up from germline, CDR1 is SGHRS and CDR2 is YFSETQ. The CDR3 reads CASSMWPRTAQNYGYTF. The CDR3 DNA reads TGCGCCAGCAGCATGTGGCCCCGGACGGCTCAGAACTATGGCTACACCTTC. Full variable domain (rest looked up from reference TRBV5-1 and TRBJ1-2): KAGVTQTPRYLIKTRGQQVTLSCSPISGHRSVSWYQQTPGQGLQFLFEYFSETQRNKGNFPGRFSGRQFSNSRSEMNVSTLELGDSALYLCASSMWPRTAQNYGYTFGSGTRLTVV.

The rearrangement uses TRBV5-1 and TRBJ2-2, with TRBD2 identical over 11 bases. This CDR3 has 16 residues. Germline V gene data show CDR1 as SGHRS and CDR2 as YFSETQ. Unmatched junction bases numbered 5, after V lost 1 base and J lost 6 bases. Written as DNA, the CDR3 is TGCGCCAGCAGCTTGAAACTAGCGGGAGCGGCCGGGGAGCTGTTTTTT. It codes for CASSLKLAGAAGELFF. Full variable domain (rest looked up from reference TRBV5-1 and TRBJ2-2): KAGVTQTPRYLIKTRGQQVTLSCSPISGHRSVSWYQQTPGQGLQFLFEYFSETQRNKGNFPGRFSGRQFSNSRSEMNVSTLELGDSALYLCASSLKLAGAAGELFFGEGSRLTVL.

This rearrangement joins TRBV28 to TRBJ1-2; no clear D gene. This CDR3 spans 17 amino acids. The V gene lost 3 bases and the J gene lost 4 bases, with 21 bases spanning the gap. Germline lookup yields CDR1 MDHEN and CDR2 SYDVKM. DNA for the CDR3: TGTGCCAGCAGTTTCCTCGAATCTGGGATCAGTATCTATGGCTACACCTTC. Its protein product is CASSFLESGISIYGYTF.

This chain joins TRBV4-1 and TRBJ2-7, with TRBD2 matching 9 bases. With 4 bases clipped from V and 0 bases from J, the junction kept 10 bases outside the gene matches. The germline V gene has CDR1 MGHRA and CDR2 YSYEKL. CDR3 length equals 17 residues. CDR3 loop: CASSPSSLAGTSYEQYF. CDR3 nucleotide sequence: TGCGCCAGCAGCCCAAGCTCCCTAGCGGGGACCTCCTACGAGCAGTACTTC.

The chain's CDR3 is CSVDAGGGETQYF. Here the CDR3 DNA reads TGCAGCGTTGATGCGGGGGGTGGAGAGACCCAGTACTTC. The rearrangement links TRBV29-1 to TRBJ2-5; TRBD2 matches 8 bases. V lost 3 bases and J lost 4; bases outside the gene matches: 4. CDR1 is SQVTM and CDR2 is ANQGSEA in the germline V gene. This CDR3 has 13 amino acids.

Comment on this clone: Distinct nucleotide sequences in the sample also encode this CDR3. The chain combines TRBV27 with TRBJ2-7; D is uncertain. V gave up 8 bases and J gave up 2 bases, with 10 bases separating them. Per germline, CDR1 MNHEY and CDR2 SMNVEV (reference sequence). This CDR3 spans 12 amino acids. The CDR3 nucleotides read TGTGCCAGCTCGGGCAGCCCCTACGAGCAGTACTTC. Encoded protein: CASSGSPYEQYF.

This chain joins TRBV7-2 and TRBJ2-1; 10 bases are a match to TRBD2. Looked up from germline, CDR1 is SGHTA and CDR2 is FQGNSA. J was trimmed by 2 bases and V by 4 bases; bases with no gene match: 14. There are 19 residues in the CDR3. The DNA of the CDR3 is TGTGCCAGCAGCTCTAGTCCCGGGGGACTAGCGAAAACCTACAATGAGCAGTTCTTC. Translating gives CASSSSPGGLAKTYNEQFF.

This chain connects TRBV28 to TRBJ1-2; tentative D call: TRBD1 (5 bases). With 3 bases removed from V and 3 bases from J, the gap between germline ends came to 17 bases. CDR3 length: 16 residues. Germline CDR1 MDHEN, CDR2 SYDVKM. The CDR3 region is CASSFMVRQKHYGYTF. The CDR3 DNA sequence: TGTGCCAGCAGTTTTATGGTGAGACAGAAGCACTATGGCTACACCTTC.

This clone was recorded once. The chain couples TRBV7-9 to TRBJ1-2; no definite D call. Deletions cut 11 bases from V and 7 bases from J, with 11 bases between. The V gene's germline CDR1 is SEHNR and CDR2 FQNEAQ (reference sequence). The CDR3 has 10 residues. CDR3 amino acids: CAGEAAGYTF. CDR3 sequence (DNA): TGTGCCGGAGAGGCGGCTGGCTACACCTTC.

The rearrangement joins TRBV18 to TRBJ2-7; D tentatively reads TRBD1 or TRBD2 (5 bases each). CDR1 KGHSH and CDR2 LQKENI come from the germline V gene. Trimming shortened V by 3 bases and J by 7 bases, and 19 bases separated the two germline ends. The CDR3 loop spans 15 amino acids. CDR3 protein: CASSPPILGEREQYF. The CDR3 coding sequence is TGTGCCAGCTCACCGCCCATATTGGGGGAGCGGGAGCAGTACTTC.

The chain recombines TRBV15 with TRBJ2-3; possible D gene TRBD2, 6 bases. Deletions cut 5 bases from V and 4 bases from J, with 19 bases between. CDR1 LNHNV and CDR2 YYDKDF come from the germline V gene (reference sequence). This CDR3 is built from 16 residues. This chain's CDR3 is CATSDSGDSDPDTQYF. Here the CDR3 DNA reads TGTGCCACCAGCGATTCTGGGGACTCCGATCCAGATACGCAGTATTTT.

For this clone: This same CDR3 is encoded by further DNA sequences in the sample. V gene TRBV7-3 combines with J gene TRBJ2-7; D unresolved. The germline V gene encodes CDR1 SGHTA and CDR2 FQGTGA. Trimming stripped 5 bases from V and 5 bases from J, with 13 bases between. The length of the CDR3 is 13 residues. The CDR3 DNA follows: TGTGCCAGCAGCCTAAGGGTGGGCGACGAGCAGTACTTC. Its protein product is CASSLRVGDEQYF. Supplemented by reference TRBV7-3 and TRBJ2-7, the full variable domain reads GAGVSQTPSNKVTEKGKYVELRCDPISGHTALYWYRQSLGQGPEFLIYFQGTGAADDSGLPNDRFFAVRPEGSVSTLKIQRTERGDSAVYLCASSLRVGDEQYFGPGTRLTVT.

The chain combines TRBV27 with TRBJ2-7, with unresolved D. Germline CDR1 is MNHEY and CDR2 is SMNVEV (reference sequence). Trimming stripped 1 base from V and 3 bases from J, with 13 bases between. The CDR3 runs to 15 residues. CDR3 sequence reads: CASSLWAGSFYEQYF. The DNA of the CDR3 is TGTGCCAGCAGTTTATGGGCAGGTTCTTTCTACGAGCAGTACTTC.

This clone was counted once. The same CDR3 also results from other DNA sequences found in this sample. This sequence joins TRBV7-9 and TRBJ2-1; 11 bases are a match to TRBD2. V shed 5 bases, J shed 5 bases, and the junction held 8 bases outside the gene matches. This CDR3 is 16 amino acids long. Germline V lookup: CDR1 SEHNR, CDR2 FQNEAQ (reference sequence). The CDR3 spells CASSPGTSGGNNEQFF. DNA for the CDR3: TGTGCCAGCAGCCCAGGGACTAGCGGTGGCAACAATGAGCAGTTCTTC. Complete variable domain (other parts from reference TRBV7-9 and TRBJ2-1): DTGVSQNPRHKITKRGQNVTFRCDPISEHNRLYWYRQTLGQGPEFLTYFQNEAQLEKSRLLSDRFSAERPKGSFSTLEIQRTEQGDSAMYLCASSPGTSGGNNEQFFGPGTRLTVL.

The chain's CDR3 is CAISELDGGQLTTYEQYF. DNA for the CDR3: TGTGCCATCAGTGAGTTAGATGGGGGACAGCTTACAACCTACGAGCAGTACTTC. The J gene is TRBJ2-7, the V gene TRBV10-3; 7 bases align to TRBD1. The J segment lost 2 bases and the V segment lost 1 base, leaving 14 bases of the junction unmatched. This CDR3 region has 18 residues. In germline, CDR1 is ENHRY, CDR2 SYGVKD.

This sequence joins TRBV13 and TRBJ2-5, with 8 bases aligning to TRBD2. The CDR3 runs to 18 residues. V lost 0 bases to trimming and J lost 5 bases; unmatched junction nucleotides: 14. Germline CDR1 PRHDT, CDR2 FYEKMQ (reference sequence). CDR3 DNA sequence: TGTGCCAGCAGCTTAGGAACTAGCGGACTCACCGGTACCGAGACCCAGTACTTC. This sequence encodes CASSLGTSGLTGTETQYF.

Remarks on this clone: The sample carries other DNA sequences with the same CDR3. This chain uses TRBV27 with TRBJ1-2; a possible D gene is TRBD1 (6 bases). CDR3 length equals 13 residues. Deletions cut 6 bases from V and 7 bases from J, with 15 bases between. Germline V CDR1 and CDR2: MNHEY, SMNVEV (reference sequence). The CDR3 spells CASSLQTGAGYTF. CDR3 sequence (DNA): TGTGCCAGCAGCCTACAGACAGGTGCTGGCTACACCTTC.

V gene TRBV7-9 combines with J gene TRBJ2-1, with D possibly being TRBD2 (6 bases). The CDR3 totals 15 residues. V was trimmed by 1 base and J by 6 bases, leaving 13 bases between them. Germline V gene lookup returns CDR1 SEHNR and CDR2 FQNEAQ (reference sequence). Here the CDR3 reads CASSLGLARVNEQFF. In DNA, the CDR3 is TGTGCCAGCAGCTTAGGTCTAGCGAGAGTCAATGAGCAGTTCTTC. Full variable domain (missing parts from reference TRBV7-9 and TRBJ2-1): DTGVSQNPRHKITKRGQNVTFRCDPISEHNRLYWYRQTLGQGPEFLTYFQNEAQLEKSRLLSDRFSAERPKGSFSTLEIQRTEQGDSAMYLCASSLGLARVNEQFFGPGTRLTVL.

This chain links TRBV7-9 with TRBJ1-2; 7 bases are a match to TRBD1. Germline CDR1 SEHNR, CDR2 FQNEAQ (reference sequence). V lost 7 bases to trimming and J lost 2 bases; unmatched junction nucleotides: 13. The CDR3 runs 16 residues. The DNA for the CDR3 is TGTGCCAGCACCCTGACCCGGGGACAGCCGAACTATGGCTACACCTTC. Protein: CASTLTRGQPNYGYTF.

The genes are TRBV7-3 and TRBJ2-1, with TRBD1 matching over 9 bases. From germline, CDR1 is SGHTA and CDR2 FQGTGA. The trim removed 4 bases at V and 2 bases at J, leaving 6 bases unmatched. The CDR3 covers 16 residues. The CDR3 DNA sequence: TGTGCCAGCAGCTCCCGGGACAGGGTACCCTACAATGAGCAGTTCTTC. Translated: CASSSRDRVPYNEQFF.

Concerning this clone itself: The sample has other DNA sequences that encode this CDR3 too. The chain links TRBV11-2 to TRBJ2-3, with D perhaps assigned TRBD1 or TRBD2 (5 bases each). Germline-derived CDR1 and CDR2 are SGHAT and FQNNGV. The CDR3 is 14 amino acids. V dropped 1 base and J dropped 0 bases, with 5 bases sitting between them. The DNA for the CDR3 is TGTGCCAGCAGCTTAGGGGGGAGCACAGATACGCAGTATTTT. It specifies CASSLGGSTDTQYF.

This clone was seen a few times. This chain uses TRBV30 with TRBJ1-5; unclear D gene. Deletions cut 3 bases from V and 7 bases from J, with 13 bases between. The CDR3 loop spans 13 amino acids. Germline V gives CDR1 GTSNPN, CDR2 SVGIG (reference sequence). The CDR3 region has the DNA TGTGCCTGGAGGGGCCGCCTGGGACAGCCCCAGCATTTT. Amino acid sequence: CAWRGRLGQPQHF.

This sequence joins TRBV5-1 and TRBJ2-1; TRBD2 matches 10 bases. Germline V gene lookup returns CDR1 SGHRS and CDR2 YFSETQ. The CDR3 has 15 residues. V dropped 3 bases and J dropped 3; count of bases not matched to a gene: 3. As DNA, the CDR3 is TGCGCCAGCAGCTCTAGCGGGGGATTCTACAATGAGCAGTTCTTC. Its translation: CASSSSGGFYNEQFF.